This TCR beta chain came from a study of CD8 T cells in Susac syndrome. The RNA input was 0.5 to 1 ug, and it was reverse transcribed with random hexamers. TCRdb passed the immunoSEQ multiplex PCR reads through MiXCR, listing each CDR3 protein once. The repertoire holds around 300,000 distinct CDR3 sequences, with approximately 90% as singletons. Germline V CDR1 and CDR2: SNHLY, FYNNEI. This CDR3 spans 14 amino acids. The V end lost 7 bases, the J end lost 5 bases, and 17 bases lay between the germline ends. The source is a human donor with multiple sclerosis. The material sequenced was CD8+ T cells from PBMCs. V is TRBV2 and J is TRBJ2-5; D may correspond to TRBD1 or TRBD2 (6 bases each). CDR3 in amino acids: CASTADSAGETQYF. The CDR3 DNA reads TGTGCCAGCACCGCGGACAGCGCGGGGGAGACCCAGTACTTC.